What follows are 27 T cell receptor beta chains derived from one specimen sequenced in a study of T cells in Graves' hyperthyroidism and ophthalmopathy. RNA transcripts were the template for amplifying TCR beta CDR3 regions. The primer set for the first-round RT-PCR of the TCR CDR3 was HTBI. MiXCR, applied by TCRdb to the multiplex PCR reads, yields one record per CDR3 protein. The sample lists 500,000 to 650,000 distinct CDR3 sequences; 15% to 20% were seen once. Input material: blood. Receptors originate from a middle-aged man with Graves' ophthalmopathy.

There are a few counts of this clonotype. DNA of the CDR3: TGTGCCAGCAGTTACTTGGTGGGCTGGACTAGCGGGAGAGCCTACGAGCAGTACTTC. Translating it yields CASSYLVGWTSGRAYEQYF. The V call is TRBV6-2 or TRBV6-3, the J call TRBJ2-7, with 13 bases aligning to TRBD2. The CDR3 has 19 residues. The V segment lost 1 base and the J segment 2 bases; nucleotides outside the gene matches: 11. The V gene's germline CDR1 is MNHEY and CDR2 SVGEGT.

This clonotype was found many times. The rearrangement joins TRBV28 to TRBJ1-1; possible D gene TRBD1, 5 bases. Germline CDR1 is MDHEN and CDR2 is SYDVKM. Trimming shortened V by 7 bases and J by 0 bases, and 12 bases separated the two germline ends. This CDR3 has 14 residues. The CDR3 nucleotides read TGTGCCAGCACCCCACAGGACATGAACACTGAAGCTTTCTTT. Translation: CASTPQDMNTEAFF.

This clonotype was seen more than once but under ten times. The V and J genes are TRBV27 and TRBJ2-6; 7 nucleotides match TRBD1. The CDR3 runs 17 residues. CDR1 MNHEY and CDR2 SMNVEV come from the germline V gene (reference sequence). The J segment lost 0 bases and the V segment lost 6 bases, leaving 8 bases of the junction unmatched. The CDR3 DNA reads TGTGCCAGCAGAACTGGGGACAGTTTCTCTGGGGCCAACGTCCTGACTTTC. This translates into CASRTGDSFSGANVLTF.

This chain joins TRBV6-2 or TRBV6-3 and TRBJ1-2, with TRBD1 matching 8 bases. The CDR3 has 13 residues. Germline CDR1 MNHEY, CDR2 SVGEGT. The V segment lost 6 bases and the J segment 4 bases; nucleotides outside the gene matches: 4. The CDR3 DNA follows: TGTGCCAGCAGACGGACAGGGACCTATGGCTACACCTTC. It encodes CASRRTGTYGYTF.

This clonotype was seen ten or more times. DNA of the CDR3: TGTGCCAGCAGCCCACAGGGACTCGATACGCAGTATTTT. This sequence encodes CASSPQGLDTQYF. The chain recombines TRBV7-6 with TRBJ2-3; D is perhaps TRBD1 or TRBD2 (6 bases each). This CDR3 spans 13 amino acids. Germline loops: CDR1 SGHVS, CDR2 FNYEAQ. V dropped 5 bases and J dropped 6 bases, with 12 bases sitting between them.

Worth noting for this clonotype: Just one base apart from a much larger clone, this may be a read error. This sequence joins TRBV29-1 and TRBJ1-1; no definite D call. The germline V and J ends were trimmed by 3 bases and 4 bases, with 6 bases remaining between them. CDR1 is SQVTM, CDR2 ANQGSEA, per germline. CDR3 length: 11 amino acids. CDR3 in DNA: TGCAGCGTTGACTCGACCACTGAAGCTTTCTTT. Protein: CSVDSTTEAFF.

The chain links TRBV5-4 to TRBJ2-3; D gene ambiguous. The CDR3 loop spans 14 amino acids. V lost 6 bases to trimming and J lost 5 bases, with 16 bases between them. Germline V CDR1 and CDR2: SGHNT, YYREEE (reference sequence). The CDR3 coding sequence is TGTGCCAGCAACTCCAACATAGGGAAAGATACGCAGTATTTT. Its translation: CASNSNIGKDTQYF.

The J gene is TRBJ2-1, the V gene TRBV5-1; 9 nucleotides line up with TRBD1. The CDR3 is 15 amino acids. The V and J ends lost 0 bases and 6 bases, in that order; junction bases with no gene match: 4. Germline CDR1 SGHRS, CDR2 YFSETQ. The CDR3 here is CASSLVGQGVNEQFF. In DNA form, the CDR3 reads TGCGCCAGCAGCTTGGTGGGACAGGGTGTCAATGAGCAGTTCTTC. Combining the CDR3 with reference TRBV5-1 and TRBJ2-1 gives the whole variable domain KAGVTQTPRYLIKTRGQQVTLSCSPISGHRSVSWYQQTPGQGLQFLFEYFSETQRNKGNFPGRFSGRQFSNSRSEMNVSTLELGDSALYLCASSLVGQGVNEQFFGPGTRLTVL.

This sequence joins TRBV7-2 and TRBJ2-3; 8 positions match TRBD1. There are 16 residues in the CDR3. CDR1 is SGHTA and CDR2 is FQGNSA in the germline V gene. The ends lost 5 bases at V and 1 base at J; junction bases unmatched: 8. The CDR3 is CASSSRPTGGTDTQYF. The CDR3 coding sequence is TGTGCCAGCAGCAGCCGTCCGACAGGGGGCACAGATACGCAGTATTTT.

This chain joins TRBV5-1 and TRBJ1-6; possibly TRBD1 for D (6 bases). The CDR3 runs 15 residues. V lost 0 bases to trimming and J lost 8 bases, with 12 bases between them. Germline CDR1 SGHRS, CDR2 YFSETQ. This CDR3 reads CASSLAGGGYSPLHF. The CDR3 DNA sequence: TGCGCCAGCAGCTTGGCCGGGGGCGGGTATTCACCCCTCCACTTT.

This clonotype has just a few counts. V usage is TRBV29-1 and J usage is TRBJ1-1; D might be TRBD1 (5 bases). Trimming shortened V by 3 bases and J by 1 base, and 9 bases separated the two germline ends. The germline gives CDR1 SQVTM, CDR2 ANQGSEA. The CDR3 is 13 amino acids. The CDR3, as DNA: TGCAGCGTTGATTATACAGGGAACACTGAAGCTTTCTTT. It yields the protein CSVDYTGNTEAFF.

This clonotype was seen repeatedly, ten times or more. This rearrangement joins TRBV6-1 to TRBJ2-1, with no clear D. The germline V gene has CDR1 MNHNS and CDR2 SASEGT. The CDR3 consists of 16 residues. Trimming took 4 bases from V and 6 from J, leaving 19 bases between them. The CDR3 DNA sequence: TGTGCCAGCAGTGCGACCGGGTTTCCCAATCCCAATGAGCAGTTCTTC. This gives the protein CASSATGFPNPNEQFF.

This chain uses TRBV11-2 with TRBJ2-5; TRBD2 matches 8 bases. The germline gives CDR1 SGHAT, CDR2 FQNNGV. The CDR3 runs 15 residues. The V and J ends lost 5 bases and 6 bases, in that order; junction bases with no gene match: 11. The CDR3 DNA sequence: TGTGCCAGCAGCCAAGAAACCGGGACTAGGAAGACCCAGTACTTC. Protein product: CASSQETGTRKTQYF.

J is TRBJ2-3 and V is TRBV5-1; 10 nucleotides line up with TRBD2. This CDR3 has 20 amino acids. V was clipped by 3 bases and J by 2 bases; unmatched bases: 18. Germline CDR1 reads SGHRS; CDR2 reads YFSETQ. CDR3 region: CASSSAYNLRTSGDTDTQYF. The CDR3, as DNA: TGCGCCAGCAGCTCTGCCTACAATCTAAGGACTAGCGGAGACACAGATACGCAGTATTTT.

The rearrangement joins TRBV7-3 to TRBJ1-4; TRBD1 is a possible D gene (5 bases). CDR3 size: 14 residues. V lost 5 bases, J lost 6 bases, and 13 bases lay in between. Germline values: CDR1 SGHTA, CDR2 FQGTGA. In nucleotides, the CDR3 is TGTGCCAGCAGCCGTTCGGTGGGGGATGAAAAACTGTTTTTT. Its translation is CASSRSVGDEKLFF.

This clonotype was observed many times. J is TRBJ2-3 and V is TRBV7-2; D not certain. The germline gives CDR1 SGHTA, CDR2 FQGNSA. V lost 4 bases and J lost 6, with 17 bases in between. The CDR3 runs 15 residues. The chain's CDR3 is CASSSGRPRYDTQYF. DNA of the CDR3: TGTGCCAGCAGCTCCGGCCGTCCTCGTTATGATACGCAGTATTTT.

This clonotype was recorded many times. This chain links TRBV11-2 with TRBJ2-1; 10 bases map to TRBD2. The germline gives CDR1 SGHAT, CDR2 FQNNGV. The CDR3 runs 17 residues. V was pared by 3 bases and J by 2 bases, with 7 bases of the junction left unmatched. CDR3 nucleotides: TGTGCCAGCAGCTTTACAACAGCGGGAGGGCCCTACAATGAGCAGTTCTTC. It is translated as CASSFTTAGGPYNEQFF.

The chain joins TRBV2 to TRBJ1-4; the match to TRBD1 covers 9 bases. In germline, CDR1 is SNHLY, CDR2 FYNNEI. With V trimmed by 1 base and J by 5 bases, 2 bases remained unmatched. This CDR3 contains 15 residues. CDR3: CASSEGGTGNEKLFF. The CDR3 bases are TGTGCCAGCAGTGAAGGGGGGACAGGGAATGAAAAACTGTTTTTT.

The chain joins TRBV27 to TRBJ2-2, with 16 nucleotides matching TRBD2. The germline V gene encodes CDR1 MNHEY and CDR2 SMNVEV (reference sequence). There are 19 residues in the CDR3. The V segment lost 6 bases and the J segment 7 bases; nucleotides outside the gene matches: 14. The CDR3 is CASSPRPGLAGGRGGELFF. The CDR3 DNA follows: TGTGCCAGCAGCCCACGTCCGGGACTAGCGGGGGGGCGGGGCGGGGAGCTGTTTTTT.

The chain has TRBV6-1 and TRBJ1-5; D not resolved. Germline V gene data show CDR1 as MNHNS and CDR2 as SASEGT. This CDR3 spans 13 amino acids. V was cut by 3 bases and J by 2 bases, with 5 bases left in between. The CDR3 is CASSDSRNQPQHF. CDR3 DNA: TGTGCCAGCAGTGACAGTCGCAATCAGCCCCAGCATTTT.

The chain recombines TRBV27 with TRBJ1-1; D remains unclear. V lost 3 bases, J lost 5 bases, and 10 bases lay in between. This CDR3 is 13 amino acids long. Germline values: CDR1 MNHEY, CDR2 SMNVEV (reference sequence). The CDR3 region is CASSFGRGTEAFF. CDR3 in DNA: TGTGCCAGCAGTTTTGGGAGAGGGACTGAAGCTTTCTTT.

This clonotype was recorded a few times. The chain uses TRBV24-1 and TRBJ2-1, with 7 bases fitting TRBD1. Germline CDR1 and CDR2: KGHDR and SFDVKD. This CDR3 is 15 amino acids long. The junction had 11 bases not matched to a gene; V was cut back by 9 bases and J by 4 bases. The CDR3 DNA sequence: TGTGCCACCTATCTAATCGGGACAGAATACAATGAGCAGTTCTTC. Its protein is CATYLIGTEYNEQFF.

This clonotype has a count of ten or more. The CDR3 spells CASRERQNTEAFF. The CDR3 DNA reads TGTGCCAGCAGGGAAAGACAGAACACTGAAGCTTTCTTT. The rearrangement links TRBV7-9 to TRBJ1-1; D gene ambiguous. Trimming shortened V by 6 bases and J by 1 base, and 9 bases separated the two germline ends. CDR1 and CDR2 (germline): SEHNR, FQNEAQ (reference sequence). This CDR3 is 13 amino acids long.

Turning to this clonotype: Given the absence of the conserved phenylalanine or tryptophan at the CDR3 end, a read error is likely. Written as DNA, the CDR3 is TGTGCCAGCAGTGCTTCTGGGACCCCGCAGCCCCAGCATCTT. Residues: CASSASGTPQPQHL. The genes are TRBV2 and TRBJ1-5; D is possibly TRBD1 (5 bases). CDR1 is SNHLY and CDR2 is FYNNEI in the germline V gene. This CDR3 is built from 14 residues. Trimming shortened V by 4 bases and J by 7 bases, and 14 bases separated the two germline ends.

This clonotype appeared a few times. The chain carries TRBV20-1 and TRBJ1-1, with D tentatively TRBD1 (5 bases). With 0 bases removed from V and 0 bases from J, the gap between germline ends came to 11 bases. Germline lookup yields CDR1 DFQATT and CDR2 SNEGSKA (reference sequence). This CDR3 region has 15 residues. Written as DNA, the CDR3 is TGCAGTGCTAGAGAAAGTAGGGGTCTGAACACTGAAGCTTTCTTT. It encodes CSARESRGLNTEAFF.

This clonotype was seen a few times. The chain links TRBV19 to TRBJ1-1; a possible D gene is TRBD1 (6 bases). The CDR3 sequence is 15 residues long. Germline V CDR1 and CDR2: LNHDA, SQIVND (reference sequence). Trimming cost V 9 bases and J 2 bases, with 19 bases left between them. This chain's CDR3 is CASSRGASRNTEAFF. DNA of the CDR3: TGTGCCAGCAGTCGGGGGGCCAGCAGAAACACTGAAGCTTTCTTT.

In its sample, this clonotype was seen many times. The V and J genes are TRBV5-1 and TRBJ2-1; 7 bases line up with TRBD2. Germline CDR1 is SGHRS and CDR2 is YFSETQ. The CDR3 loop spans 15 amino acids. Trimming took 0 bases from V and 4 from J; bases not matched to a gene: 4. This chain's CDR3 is CASSLELAEYNEQFF. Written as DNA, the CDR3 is TGCGCCAGCAGCTTGGAGCTAGCGGAATACAATGAGCAGTTCTTC.